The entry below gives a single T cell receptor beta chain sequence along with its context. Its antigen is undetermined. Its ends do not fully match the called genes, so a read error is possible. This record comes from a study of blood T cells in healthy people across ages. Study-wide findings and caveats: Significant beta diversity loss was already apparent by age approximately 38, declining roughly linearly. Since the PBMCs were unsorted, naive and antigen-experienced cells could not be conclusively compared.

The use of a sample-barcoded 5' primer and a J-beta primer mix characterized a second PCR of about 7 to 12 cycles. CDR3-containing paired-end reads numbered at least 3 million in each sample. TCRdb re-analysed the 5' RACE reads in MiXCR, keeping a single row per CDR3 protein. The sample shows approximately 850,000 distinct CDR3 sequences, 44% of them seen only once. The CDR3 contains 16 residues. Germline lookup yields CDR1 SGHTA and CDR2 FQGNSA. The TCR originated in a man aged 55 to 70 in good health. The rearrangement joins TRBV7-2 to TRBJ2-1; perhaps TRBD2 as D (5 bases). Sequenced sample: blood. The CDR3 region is CASSLGGAGPLNEQFF. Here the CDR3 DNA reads TGTGCCAGTAGCTTAGGAGGCGCCGGACCCCTCAATGAGCAGTTCTTC.